This T cell receptor beta chain was profiled in a study of CD8+ T cells in alopecia areata. The CDR3 contains 11 residues. CDR1 is SGHRS, CDR2 YFSETQ, per germline. V gave up 8 bases and J gave up 2 bases, with 4 bases separating them. Isolated RNA was reverse transcribed into cDNA used as the sequencing template. This table comes from immunoSEQ multiplex PCR, and its TCRdb copy is limited to in-frame clones, with some not included. Of some 110,000 clones in the sample, more than 30% were seen once. Turning to this clone: As yet, its antigen is unknown.

Study-wide results and limits: Normal skin's resident alphabeta T cells are also sequenced in scalp samples. With patients, TCR sharing proved less clear than in mice, a difference possibly related to HLA.

The receptor was isolated from a human donor with alopecia areata. The chain recombines TRBV5-1 with TRBJ2-2; D gene ambiguous. Sample: CD4+ T cells sorted from blood. The CDR3 DNA is TGCGCCAGGGATAACACCGGGGAGCTGTTTTTT. The encoded protein is CARDNTGELFF.